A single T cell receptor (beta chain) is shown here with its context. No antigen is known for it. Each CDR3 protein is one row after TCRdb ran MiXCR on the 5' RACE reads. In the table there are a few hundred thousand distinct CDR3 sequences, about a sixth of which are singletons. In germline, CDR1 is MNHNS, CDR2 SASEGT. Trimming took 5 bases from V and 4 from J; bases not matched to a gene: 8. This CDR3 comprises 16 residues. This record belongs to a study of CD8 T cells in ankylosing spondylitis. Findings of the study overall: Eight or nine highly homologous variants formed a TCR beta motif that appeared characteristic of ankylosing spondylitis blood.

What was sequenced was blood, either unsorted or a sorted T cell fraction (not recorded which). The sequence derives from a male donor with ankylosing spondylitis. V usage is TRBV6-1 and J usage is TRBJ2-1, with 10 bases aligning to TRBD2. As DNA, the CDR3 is TGTGCCAGCAGTCCCTCAGGACTAGCGGTATACAATGAGCAGTTCTTC. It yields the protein CASSPSGLAVYNEQFF.